One and the same sample provided the 24 T cell receptor delta chains below, sequenced in a study of gamma-delta T cells after stem cell transplantation. TCRdb made new clone calls on the RT-PCR reads using CATT. The sample consists of over 2,000 delta-chain clones, roughly 1.5% of them appearing once. The sample consisted of gamma-delta T cells. Receptor source: a human donor. It is not recorded whose cells these are; they may come from a transplant donor.

By sample fraction, this clone is medium-sized. At the DNA level, this CDR3 is encoded by other sequences in the same sample as well. The chain links TRDV2 to TRDJ1, with TRDD3 as a possible D gene (6 bases). The CDR3 loop spans 16 amino acids. CDR1 and CDR2 from the germline V gene are GEAIGNYY and EKD. Trimming shortened V by 0 bases and J by 0 bases, and 13 bases separated the two germline ends. The CDR3, as DNA: TGTGCCTGTGACACCCTGGGGTCGGCATACACCGATAAACTCATCTTT. Its protein product is CACDTLGSAYTDKLIF.

This clone is medium-sized (0.01 to 0.1%) by share. The rearrangement links TRDV2 to TRDJ1; 10 bases map to TRDD3. Germline CDR1 and CDR2: GEAIGNYY and EKD. This CDR3 is built from 20 residues. The V segment lost 1 base and the J segment 1 base; nucleotides outside the gene matches: 17. CDR3 nucleotides: TGTGCCTGTGACACAAATTTTGGGGGATACCGCCCTACCCCCACCGATAAACTCATCTTT. Residues: CACDTNFGGYRPTPTDKLIF.

By sample share, this clone is medium-sized. This sample includes further DNA sequences coding for the same CDR3. The V call is TRDV2, the J call TRDJ1, with TRDD3 matching over 12 bases. The CDR3 sequence is 13 residues long. Trimming took 2 bases from V and 12 from J; bases not matched to a gene: 6. Germline loops: CDR1 GEAIGNYY, CDR2 EKD. CDR3 DNA sequence: TGTGCCTGTGACAAGCTGGGGGATACGGGGGTCATCTTT. Translated: CACDKLGDTGVIF.

This clone has more than one count but fewer than ten. Given a much more abundant clone one base away, this may be a read error. J is TRDJ4 and V is TRDV1; 10 nucleotides agree with TRDD3. Germline V gene lookup returns CDR1 TSWWSYY and CDR2 QGS. The length of the CDR3 is 20 residues. CDR3 coding DNA: TGTGCTCTTGGGGAACTGGTCCTTCCTCTGAACTGGGGGATGGTCAGATCCCTGATCTTT. Translated: CALGELVLPLNWGMVRSLIF.

This clone has more than one count but fewer than ten. The amino acid sequence in TCRdb belongs to a much larger clone and departs from this DNA's translation at residue 11, likely a sequencing read error; the sequence shown is translated from the DNA. This chain links TRDV1 with TRDJ1, with D perhaps assigned TRDD2 or TRDD3 (7 bases each). CDR1 and CDR2 from the germline V gene are TSWWSYY and QGS. CDR3 length: 21 amino acids. Deletions cut 2 bases from V and 7 bases from J, with 35 bases between. This CDR3 is CALGEASFLLSYWGPPGKLIF. In nucleotides, the CDR3 is TGTGCTCTTGGGGAAGCCTCCTTCCTGCTGTCTTACTGGGGCCCTCCGGGTAAACTCATCTTT.

This clone is deemed medium-sized. The V call is TRDV1, the J call TRDJ1, with D possibly TRDD2 on 8 matching bases. The CDR3 loop spans 21 amino acids. Trimming left V 3 bases short and J 0 bases short, with 29 bases between. The germline V gene encodes CDR1 TSWWSYY and CDR2 QGS. CDR3 nucleotides: TGTGCTCTTGGGGACAGACTTCCTACGGTTCTGGGGGGCCCGTACACCGATAAACTCATCTTT. Translating gives CALGDRLPTVLGGPYTDKLIF.

Concerning this clone itself: TCRdb's listed protein matches a much larger clone and diverges from this DNA's translation at residue 13, likely through a read error; the protein shown comes from the DNA. V and J are TRDV2 and TRDJ3; 9 nucleotides line up with TRDD3. Germline V CDR1 and CDR2: GEAIGNYY, EKD. This CDR3 region has 19 residues. CDR3 amino acids: CACDSILGESSWNTRQMFF. CDR3 bases: TGTGCCTGTGACTCTATACTGGGGGAGAGCTCCTGGAACACCCGACAGATGTTTTTC.

Comments on this clone: A far larger clone is a single base away, which makes a read error likely. The genes are TRDV1 and TRDJ1; TRDD3 matches at 13 bases. The CDR3 has 23 amino acids. Germline CDR1 TSWWSYY, CDR2 QGS. The CDR3 DNA reads TGTGCTCTTGGGGGAACAACTTCCTACCAGTACTGGGGGATACGCTTTTACACCGATAAAATCATCTTT. Its translation: CALGGTTSYQYWGIRFYTDKIIF.

For this clone: TCRdb shows a much larger clone's protein in place of this DNA's translation, and the two differ at residue 12, likely through a read error; the protein shown is translated from the DNA. The chain carries TRDV2 and TRDJ1; perhaps TRDD3 as D (5 bases). CDR1 and CDR2 from the germline V gene are GEAIGNYY and EKD. The CDR3 has 15 amino acids. For the CDR3, the DNA is TGTGCCTGTCTAAATTTACTGGAGAACCGCGATGAACTCATCTTT. Protein: CACLNLLENRDELIF.

Only a few counts were recorded for this clone. The identical CDR3 is also encoded by other nucleotide sequences in the sample. This chain joins TRDV3 and TRDJ1, with 13 nucleotides matching TRDD3. Germline CDR1 TVYSNPD, CDR2 GDNSRS (reference sequence). There are 23 residues in the CDR3. V was pared by 0 bases and J by 4 bases, with 29 bases of the junction left unmatched. The CDR3, as DNA: TGTGCCTTTAGTCCCCCGCGTGTACGTTTACTGGGGGATACGCGTATCCCGTACGATAAACTCATCTTT. It specifies CAFSPPRVRLLGDTRIPYDKLIF.

A word on this clone: This may stem from a read error, because a much larger clone lies one nucleotide away. The chain carries TRDV2 and TRDJ2; D unresolved. The CDR3 is made up of 16 amino acids. Germline V gene sequence: CDR1 GEAIGNYY, CDR2 EKD. The CDR3 bases are TGTGCCTGTGACACGGCTTCACGGGAGGAGACATCACAACTCTTCTTT. Translated, it gives CACDTASREETSQLFF.

By share, this clone ranks as large (0.1 to 1%). Other DNA sequences within the sample encode an identical CDR3. The chain recombines TRDV2 with TRDJ1; the match to TRDD3 covers 9 bases. J was trimmed by 7 bases and V by 0 bases; bases with no gene match: 5. Germline CDR1 reads GEAIGNYY; CDR2 reads EKD. This CDR3 spans 14 amino acids. The CDR3 region is CACDTLLGDLKLIF. CDR3 DNA sequence: TGTGCCTGTGACACCTTACTGGGGGACCTTAAACTCATCTTT.

This clone occurred a few times. The protein in TCRdb stems from a much larger clone and differs at residue 11 from this DNA's translation, likely a read error; here the protein is translated from the DNA. The chain couples TRDV2 to TRDJ3; TRDD3 aligns across 8 bases. This CDR3 is built from 19 residues. Germline trimming cut 0 bases from V and 2 bases from J; bases unmatched to any gene: 8. From germline, CDR1 is GEAIGNYY and CDR2 EKD. The DNA for the CDR3 is TGTGCCTGTGACACCGCTGGGGGAAGCCGCCCCTGGGACACCCGACAGATGTTTTTC. As protein: CACDTAGGSRPWDTRQMFF.

In its sample, this clone was seen a few times. TCRdb attributes to this sequence the protein of a much larger clone, which differs from the DNA translation at residue 3; a read error is likely, and the protein displayed is translated from the DNA. The rearrangement links TRDV2 to TRDJ1, with 7 bases fitting TRDD3. Germline CDR1 and CDR2: GEAIGNYY and EKD. This CDR3 is built from 16 residues. The CDR3 sequence: CARDALGGGYTDKLIF. DNA of the CDR3: TGTGCCCGTGACGCTCTGGGGGGGGGGTACACCGATAAACTCATCTTT.

This clone appeared a few times. This likely traces to a read error, being one base from a far larger clone. This chain connects TRDV2 to TRDJ1, with D uncertain. From germline, CDR1 is GEAIGNYY and CDR2 EKD. This CDR3 is 14 amino acids long. The CDR3 DNA is TGTGCCCGTGACCGACTACGTCCCACCGATAAACTCATCTTT. The encoded protein is CARDRLRPTDKLIF.

Concerning this clone: Possible read error: a much larger clone is one base away. At the DNA level, this CDR3 is encoded by other sequences in the same sample as well. This chain links TRDV2 with TRDJ1; 10 positions match TRDD3. V lost 1 base to trimming and J lost 1 base; unmatched junction nucleotides: 11. The CDR3 covers 18 residues. CDR1 and CDR2 from the germline V gene are GEAIGNYY and EKD. The CDR3 loop is CACDTMEMGDTGTDKLIF. In DNA, the CDR3 is TGTGCCTGTGACACTATGGAGATGGGGGATACAGGCACCGATAAACTCATCTTT.

Comment on this clone: The protein TCRdb gives is from a much larger clone and does not agree with this DNA's translation at residue 14, likely a read error; the protein shown here comes from the DNA. This chain joins TRDV2 and TRDJ1, with 8 bases fitting TRDD3. Germline lookup yields CDR1 GEAIGNYY and CDR2 EKD. The CDR3 runs to 16 residues. CDR3 sequence: CACEELGGPYTDKFIF. CDR3 bases: TGTGCCTGTGAGGAACTGGGGGGGCCGTACACCGATAAATTCATCTTT.

This clone is labeled large (0.1 to 1%). The same CDR3 arises from other DNA sequences in this sample as well. The rearrangement joins TRDV2 to TRDJ1, with D unclear. Germline assignment: CDR1 GEAIGNYY and CDR2 EKD. The CDR3 has 15 amino acids. The ends were cut back, 2 bases at V and 2 bases at J, with 14 bases in the middle. CDR3 protein: CACDRVGGLTDKLIF. The CDR3 region has the DNA TGTGCCTGTGACAGGGTAGGAGGTCTTACCGATAAACTCATCTTT.

By share, this clone counts as medium-sized (0.01 to 0.1%). The same CDR3 can be traced to other DNA sequences in this sample. The V call is TRDV1, the J call TRDJ2; TRDD3 agrees at 13 bases. CDR3 length equals 22 residues. The trim removed 5 bases at V and 2 bases at J, leaving 20 bases unmatched. Per the germline V gene, CDR1 is TSWWSYY and CDR2 is QGS. The CDR3 reads CALGNPFWTGGYAKSLTAQLFF. The DNA of the CDR3 is TGTGCTCTTGGGAACCCCTTCTGGACTGGGGGATACGCCAAGTCCTTGACAGCACAACTCTTCTTT.

Concerning this clone: The protein held in TCRdb is that of a much larger clone and does not match this DNA's translation at residue 3, likely because of a read error; the protein shown is translated from the DNA. V usage is TRDV2 and J usage is TRDJ2, with TRDD3 identical over 13 bases. CDR1 and CDR2 (germline): GEAIGNYY, EKD. The CDR3 is 17 amino acids. DNA of the CDR3: TGTGCCCGTGACACCCTCACTGGGGGATACGGGGCAGCACAACTCTTCTTT. It translates to CARDTLTGGYGAAQLFF.

Concerning this clone: TCRdb's protein, taken from a much larger clone, differs from this DNA's translation at residue 9, likely owing to a read error; the protein displayed comes from the DNA. The rearrangement uses TRDV1 and TRDJ1; 10 nucleotides agree with TRDD3. Germline lookup yields CDR1 TSWWSYY and CDR2 QGS. V shed 1 base, J shed 10 bases, and the junction held 18 bases outside the gene matches. This CDR3 spans 18 amino acids. The CDR3 region has the DNA TGTGCTCTTGGGGAACCAGGCCCCCGTACTGGGGGATGTGGGAGACTCATCTTT. Its protein is CALGEPGPRTGGCGRLIF.

Concerning this clone: The protein that TCRdb holds for this DNA derives from a much larger clone and differs from the translated DNA at residue 13, which likely indicates a read error; the protein shown here is translated from the DNA. The chain recombines TRDV2 with TRDJ3; 8 bases agree with TRDD3. Germline CDR1 reads GEAIGNYY; CDR2 reads EKD. The CDR3 has 19 amino acids. The DNA of the CDR3 is TGTGCCCGTGACACCGCTGGGGGAAGCCGCTCCTGGGGCACCCGACAGATGTTTTTC. Its protein is CARDTAGGSRSWGTRQMFF.

By its share, this clone is medium-sized (0.01 to 0.1%). Additional DNA sequences in this sample encode the identical CDR3. This chain links TRDV2 with TRDJ1; TRDD3 matches 7 bases. Germline loops: CDR1 GEAIGNYY, CDR2 EKD. V lost 0 bases to trimming and J lost 4 bases; unmatched junction nucleotides: 4. The CDR3 totals 14 residues. The CDR3 nucleotides read TGTGCCTGTGACACCCTGGGGGGGAGCGATAAACTCATCTTT. It codes for CACDTLGGSDKLIF.

Worth noting for this clone: This is likely an artifact of a read error, given a far larger clone one base away. The same CDR3 is also encoded by other DNA sequences in this sample. The chain joins TRDV2 to TRDJ1, with 12 bases matching TRDD3. The germline V gene has CDR1 GEAIGNYY and CDR2 EKD. Germline trimming cut 7 bases from V and 6 bases from J; bases unmatched to any gene: 14. The CDR3 has 16 amino acids. The CDR3 DNA reads TGTGCCTGCGACCCAATACTGGGGGATACCCCGAATAAACTCATCTTT. Residues: CACDPILGDTPNKLIF.